This T cell receptor beta chain was documented in a study of CD8 T cells in Susac syndrome. Remarks on this clonotype: No antigen is known for it.

The multiple sclerosis control group consisted of treatment-naive patients whose relapsing-remitting disease, which was either stable or active, fulfilled revised McDonald criteria. TEMRA cells were FACS-enriched and CD8+ and CD4+ T cells negatively isolated. Per germline, CDR1 KGHDR and CDR2 SFDVKD. V was trimmed by 3 bases and J by 3 bases, leaving 8 bases between them. The CDR3 spans 14 residues. Random hexamers were used to reverse transcribe 0.5 to 1 ug of RNA. An immunoSEQ multiplex PCR amplified TCR beta CDR3 over 54 Vbeta and 13 Jbeta. TCRdb processed the immunoSEQ multiplex PCR reads anew with MiXCR; each CDR3 protein has one entry. The sample has about 150,000 distinct CDR3 sequences, 95% to 96% seen once; the top ten hold over 0.12%. Findings and limits, study-wide: The study recognized that its TCR sequencing and HLA analysis covered a relatively small number of individuals.

The genes are TRBV24-1 and TRBJ1-5, with D uncertain. This TCR was sampled from a human donor with multiple sclerosis. The specimen was CD8+ T cells from PBMCs. As DNA, the CDR3 is TGTGCCACCAGTGATCGGGTCAACAATCAGCCCCAGCATTTT. Residues: CATSDRVNNQPQHF.